Many counts were recorded for the clone carrying this TCR beta chain. CDR3 regions were amplified by Arm-PCR using iRepertoire HTBI primers to build TCR beta libraries. TCRdb re-called the multiplex PCR reads with MiXCR, one entry per CDR3 protein. The sample shows 400,000 to 650,000 distinct CDR3 sequences, roughly a sixth of them seen only once. V lost 2 bases and J 1 base, leaving 13 bases between the germline ends. Germline CDR1 SGHDT, CDR2 YYEEEE. This CDR3 comprises 16 residues. Time point defined: newly diagnosed GD, antithyroid drugs for less than 3 months. PBMC-extracted RNA yielded the TCR library. The data stem from a study of regulatory T cells in long-lasting Graves disease. The same specimen was also included in a second study, on T cells in Graves' hyperthyroidism and ophthalmopathy. That report notes: The patients, who ranged from 18 to 65 in age, presented with newly diagnosed hyperthyroidism lasting under 2 months. The study excluded patients with uncontrolled infection, other autoimmune disease, pregnancy or lactation.

The clonotype comes from a woman in her forties or fifties with Graves disease. V gene TRBV5-6 combines with J gene TRBJ2-4; no firm D call. Sequencing used peripheral blood mononuclear cells (PBMCs), obtained at new diagnosis, from a patient treated with antithyroid drugs. CDR3 DNA sequence: TGTGCCAGCAGCTTCAGAGTAACTTTGGCCAAAAACATTCAGTACTTC. Translated, it gives CASSFRVTLAKNIQYF.